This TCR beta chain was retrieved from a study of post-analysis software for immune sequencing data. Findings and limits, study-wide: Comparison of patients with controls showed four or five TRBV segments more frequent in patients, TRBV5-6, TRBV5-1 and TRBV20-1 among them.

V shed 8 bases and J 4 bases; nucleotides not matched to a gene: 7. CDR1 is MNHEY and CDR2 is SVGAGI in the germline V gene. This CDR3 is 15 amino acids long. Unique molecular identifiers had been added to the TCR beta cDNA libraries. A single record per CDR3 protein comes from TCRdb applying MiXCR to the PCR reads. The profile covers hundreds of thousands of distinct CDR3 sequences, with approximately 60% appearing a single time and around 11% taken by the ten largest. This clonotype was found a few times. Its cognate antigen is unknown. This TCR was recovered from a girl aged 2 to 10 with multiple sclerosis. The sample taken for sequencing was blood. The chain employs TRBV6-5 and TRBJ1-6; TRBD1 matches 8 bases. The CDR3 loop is CASRSGTGYNSPLHF. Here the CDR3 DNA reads TGTGCCAGCCGTTCCGGGACAGGATATAATTCACCCCTCCACTTT.